These 17 T cell receptor beta chains came from one sample sequenced in a study of Ad26.COV2.S vaccination and SARS-CoV-2 variants. The treatment is: approximately 18 received Ad26.COV2.S at low or high dose, single or two shots; roughly five received placebo; per-sample allocation not given. The samples date from day 63 after the first vaccine or placebo injection. Here immunoSEQ multiplex PCR was the method, and the copy in TCRdb shows in-frame clones only, minus some. The table records roughly 410,000 clones, 83% of them present only once. Sequences were derived from peripheral blood, sampled in a trial of Ad26.COV2.S vaccine versus placebo. The origin of the receptors is a person aged 18 to 65 who received the Ad26.COV2.S COVID-19 vaccine or a placebo.

The chain joins TRBV9 to TRBJ2-5, with D possibly called TRBD1 or TRBD2 (6 bases each). The CDR3 contains 12 residues. V shed 10 bases and J shed 5 bases, with 15 bases lying between them. CDR1 is SGDLS, CDR2 YYNGEE, per germline. The DNA for the CDR3 is TGTGCCTCAAACCGGGGGCACGAGACCCAGTACTTC. It specifies CASNRGHETQYF. Supplemented by reference TRBV9 and TRBJ2-5, the full variable domain reads DSGVTQTPKHLITATGQRVTLRCSPRSGDLSVYWYQQSLDQGLQFLIQYYNGEERAKGNILERFSAQQFPDLHSELNLSSLELGDSALYFCASNRGHETQYFGPGTRLLVL.

The chain combines TRBV19 with TRBJ2-1, with 8 bases that match TRBD2. There are 14 residues in the CDR3. Germline V lookup: CDR1 LNHDA, CDR2 SQIVND (reference sequence). V lost 5 bases and J lost 7; bases outside the gene matches: 7. CDR3 nucleotides: TGTGCCAGTAGTCCGGGACTAGGTTTTAATGAGCAGTTCTTC. It yields the protein CASSPGLGFNEQFF.

In DNA, the CDR3 is TGTGCCAGCAGGAGGGGGGGGCCCGGCTACACCTTC. Its protein product is CASRRGGPGYTF. The chain recombines TRBV2 with TRBJ1-2, with a weak D call TRBD1 (6 bases). Trimming pared 6 bases from V and 8 bases from J, leaving 13 bases between. The CDR3 runs 12 residues. Germline V CDR1 and CDR2: SNHLY, FYNNEI.

The chain recombines TRBV7-2 with TRBJ2-1; the match to TRBD2 covers 7 bases. The CDR3 spans 16 residues. The ends lost 4 bases at V and 2 bases at J; junction bases unmatched: 8. CDR1 is SGHTA, CDR2 FQGNSA, per germline. This CDR3 reads CASSSRREKTYNEQFF. The CDR3 DNA sequence: TGTGCCAGCAGCTCGAGGCGGGAGAAGACCTACAATGAGCAGTTCTTC.

The J gene is TRBJ1-2, the V gene TRBV15; TRBD1 might be the D (6 bases). There are 15 residues in the CDR3. From germline, CDR1 is LNHNV and CDR2 YYDKDF (reference sequence). Trimming took off 5 bases at V and 6 bases at J, with 19 bases between the two ends. Here the CDR3 DNA reads TGTGCCACCAGCCTTCTGTTCACAGGGACCGATGGCTACACCTTC. Amino acids: CATSLLFTGTDGYTF.

V is TRBV4-3 and J is TRBJ2-7, with no clear D. V lost 4 bases to trimming and J lost 2 bases, with 9 bases between them. Germline V lookup: CDR1 LGHNA, CDR2 YSLEER. The length of the CDR3 is 13 residues. CDR3 nucleotide sequence: TGCGCCAGCAGCCCCTGGAGCCCCTACGAGCAGTACTTC. The encoded protein is CASSPWSPYEQYF.

The sample holds a few counts of this clone. V is TRBV4-1 and J is TRBJ1-1; no clear D. Deletions cut 1 base from V and 8 bases from J, with 14 bases between. The CDR3 length is 14 residues. The V gene's germline CDR1 is MGHRA and CDR2 YSYEKL. CDR3 nucleotides: TGCGCCAGCAGCCAAGTAGTACGGCGGGGAGAAGCTTTCTTT. Translation: CASSQVVRRGEAFF.

The chain uses TRBV7-7 and TRBJ2-5; 10 bases match TRBD2. CDR3 size: 16 residues. Germline V gives CDR1 SSHAT, CDR2 FNYEAQ (reference sequence). Germline trimming cut 4 bases from V and 5 bases from J; bases unmatched to any gene: 10. The CDR3 DNA reads TGTGCCAGCAGCTCCCGCGCCGGGACTAGCGTCGAGACCCAGTACTTC. Its translation: CASSSRAGTSVETQYF.

The chain has TRBV7-6 and TRBJ1-2, with TRBD1 identical over 8 bases. The CDR3 length is 14 residues. The V segment lost 5 bases and the J segment 3 bases; nucleotides outside the gene matches: 5. Looked up from germline, CDR1 is SGHVS and CDR2 is FNYEAQ. CDR3 protein: CASSPTGEDYGYTF. The CDR3 DNA sequence: TGTGCCAGCAGCCCGACAGGGGAGGACTATGGCTACACCTTC.

The DNA for the CDR3 is TGTGCCAGCAGCGCCCCGGGGCCTGAAGCTTTCTTT. Translating it yields CASSAPGPEAFF. The gene calls are TRBV7-9 and TRBJ1-1; maybe TRBD1 (5 bases). The CDR3 length is 12 residues. Per the germline V gene, CDR1 is SEHNR and CDR2 is FQNEAQ (reference sequence). The ends were cut back, 5 bases at V and 6 bases at J, with 10 bases in the middle.

This clone was detected a few times. The gene calls are TRBV9 and TRBJ2-3; 15 nucleotides agree with TRBD2. The germline CDR1 and CDR2 sequences are SGDLS and YYNGEE. The V gene end was trimmed by 3 bases and the J gene end by 5 bases; junction bases not matched to a gene: 7. This CDR3 is 17 amino acids long. The DNA of the CDR3 is TGTGCCAGCAGCGCGAGAGGGACTAGCGGGGGGAAAGATACGCAGTATTTT. This gives the protein CASSARGTSGGKDTQYF.

V usage is TRBV7-9 and J usage is TRBJ2-2; D not certain. CDR3 length: 14 amino acids. The V end was cut by 3 bases, the J end by 2 bases, with 7 bases between. The germline V gene has CDR1 SEHNR and CDR2 FQNEAQ (reference sequence). CDR3 region: CASSLVANTGELFF. In DNA, the CDR3 is TGTGCCAGCAGCTTGGTGGCAAACACCGGGGAGCTGTTTTTT.

J is TRBJ1-1 and V is TRBV14; TRBD1 matches 7 bases. The CDR3 contains 16 residues. Trimming removed 2 bases from V and 2 bases from J; junction bases left unmatched: 8. The germline gives CDR1 SGHDN, CDR2 FVKESK. The CDR3 sequence: CASSQQGGMSNTEAFF. In nucleotides, the CDR3 is TGTGCCAGCAGCCAACAGGGGGGGATGTCCAACACTGAAGCTTTCTTT.

The chain employs TRBV27 and TRBJ2-7; 10 nucleotides match TRBD1. The trim removed 6 bases at V and 2 bases at J, leaving 7 bases unmatched. CDR3 size: 15 residues. The germline gives CDR1 MNHEY, CDR2 SMNVEV (reference sequence). For the CDR3, the DNA is TGTGCCAGCAGCAAGGGACAGGGGATTACCTACGAGCAGTACTTC. Encoded protein: CASSKGQGITYEQYF.

The count of this clone is one. At the DNA level, this CDR3 is encoded by other sequences in the same sample as well. The chain combines TRBV7-2 with TRBJ1-5, with D possibly matching TRBD1 (5 bases). V lost 3 bases to trimming and J lost 3 bases, with 9 bases between them. There are 14 residues in the CDR3. Germline CDR1 and CDR2: SGHTA and FQGNSA. The CDR3, as DNA: TGTGCCAGCAGCTTCTTAGGGGTCAATCAGCCCCAGCATTTT. It encodes CASSFLGVNQPQHF.

In its sample, this clone was seen once. V and J are TRBV19 and TRBJ1-2, with D uncertain. The V gene's germline CDR1 is LNHDA and CDR2 SQIVND (reference sequence). The CDR3 has 14 residues. V shed 6 bases and J shed 2 bases, with 13 bases lying between them. DNA of the CDR3: TGTGCCAGTAGAGGCAGCACCCAAAACTATGGCTACACCTTC. Translated, it gives CASRGSTQNYGYTF.

The V call is TRBV18, the J call TRBJ2-1; D may match TRBD1 or TRBD2 (5 bases each). Germline V gene sequence: CDR1 KGHSH, CDR2 LQKENI. Trimming removed 2 bases at V and 0 bases at J, with 8 bases between. CDR3 size: 15 residues. The CDR3, as DNA: TGTGCCAGCTCACCAGGGGGACCCTCCTACAATGAGCAGTTCTTC. Protein sequence: CASSPGGPSYNEQFF.